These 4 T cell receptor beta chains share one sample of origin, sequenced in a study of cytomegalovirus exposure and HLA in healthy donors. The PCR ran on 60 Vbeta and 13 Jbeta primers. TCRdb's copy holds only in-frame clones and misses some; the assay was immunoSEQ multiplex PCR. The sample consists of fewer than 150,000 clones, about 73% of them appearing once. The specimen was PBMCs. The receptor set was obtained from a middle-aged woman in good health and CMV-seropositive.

The CDR3 protein is CASSSMEWRQIGKNTEAFF. The CDR3 DNA follows: TGTGCCAGCTCATCCATGGAGTGGAGACAAATCGGGAAGAACACTGAAGCTTTCTTT. The V and J genes are TRBV18 and TRBJ1-1; D is ambiguous. The V end was cut by 5 bases, the J end by 1 base, with 26 bases between. The CDR3 contains 19 residues. From germline, CDR1 is KGHSH and CDR2 LQKENI.

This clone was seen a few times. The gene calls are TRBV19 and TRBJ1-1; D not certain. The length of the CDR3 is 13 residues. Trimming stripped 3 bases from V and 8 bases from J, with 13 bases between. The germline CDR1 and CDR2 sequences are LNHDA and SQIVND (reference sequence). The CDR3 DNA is TGTGCCAGTAGTATGGCACTAATGATAGAAGCTTTCTTT. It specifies CASSMALMIEAFF.

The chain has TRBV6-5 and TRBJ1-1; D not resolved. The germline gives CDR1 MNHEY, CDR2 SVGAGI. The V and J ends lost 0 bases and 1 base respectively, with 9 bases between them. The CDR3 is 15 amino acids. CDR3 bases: TGTGCCAGCAGTTACTCTCGGGGAGGGAACACTGAAGCTTTCTTT. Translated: CASSYSRGGNTEAFF.

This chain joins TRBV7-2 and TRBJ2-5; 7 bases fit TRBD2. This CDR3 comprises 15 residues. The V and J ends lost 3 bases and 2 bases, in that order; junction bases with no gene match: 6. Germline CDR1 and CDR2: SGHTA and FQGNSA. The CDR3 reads CASSLEGLGQETQYF. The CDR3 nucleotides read TGTGCCAGCAGCTTGGAAGGACTAGGACAAGAGACCCAGTACTTC.